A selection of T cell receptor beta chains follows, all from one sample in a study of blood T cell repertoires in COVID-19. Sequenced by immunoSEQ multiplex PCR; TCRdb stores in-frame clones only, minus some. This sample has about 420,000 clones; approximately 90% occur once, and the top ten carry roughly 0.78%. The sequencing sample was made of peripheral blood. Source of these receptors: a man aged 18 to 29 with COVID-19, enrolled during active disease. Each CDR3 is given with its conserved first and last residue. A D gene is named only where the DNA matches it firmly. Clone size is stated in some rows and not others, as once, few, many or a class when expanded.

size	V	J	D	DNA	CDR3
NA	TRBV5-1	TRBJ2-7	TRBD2	TGCGCCAGCAGTCTAGCGGGAGCCGACTACGAGCAGTACTTC	CASSLAGADYEQYF
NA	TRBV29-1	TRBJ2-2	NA	TGCAGCGTTGAAGTACAAGTGAACACCGGGGAGCTGTTTTTT	CSVEVQVNTGELFF
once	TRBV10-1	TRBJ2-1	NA	TGCGCCAGCAGTGAATCCCCCCCCACCAGGTTCTTC	CASSESPPTRFF
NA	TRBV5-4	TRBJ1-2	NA	TGTGCCAGCAGGGTCCGGGGGGCAGCTAACTATGGCTACACCTTC	CASRVRGAANYGYTF
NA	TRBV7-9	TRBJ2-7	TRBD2	TGTGCCAGCAGCTTGGCGGGAGTGTCTACCTACGAGCAGTACTTC	CASSLAGVSTYEQYF
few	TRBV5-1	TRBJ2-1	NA	TGCGCCAGCAGCCGTACGGGGACAAGCTCCTACAATGAGCAGTTCTTC	CASSRTGTSSYNEQFF
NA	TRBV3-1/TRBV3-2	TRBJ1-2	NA	TGTGCCAGCAGCCAAGTAAGGTCGGCGGGCCACTATGGCTACACCTTC	CASSQVRSAGHYGYTF
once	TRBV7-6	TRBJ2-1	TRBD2	TGTGCCAGCAGCTTAGCACCTAGCGGGGGTTACAATGAGCAGTTCTTC	CASSLAPSGGYNEQFF
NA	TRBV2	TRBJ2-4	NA	TGTGCCAGCAGTGAAGTTTGGGCCCTTCAGTACTTC	CASSEVWALQYF
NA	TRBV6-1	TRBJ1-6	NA	TGTGCCAGCAGTGAAGGAAACTTCTATAATTCACCCCTCCACTTT	CASSEGNFYNSPLHF
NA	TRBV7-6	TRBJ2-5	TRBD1	TGTGCCAGCAGCCTTACAGGGGGCGTGGAGACCCAGTACTTC	CASSLTGGVETQYF
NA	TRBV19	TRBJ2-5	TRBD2	TGTGCCAGTAGCGCCGAGCTACTAGCGGGGCAAGAGACCCAGTACTTC	CASSAELLAGQETQYF
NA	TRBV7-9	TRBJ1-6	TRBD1	TGTGCCAGCAGCCCTGACAGGGAGAATTCACCCCTCCACTTT	CASSPDRENSPLHF
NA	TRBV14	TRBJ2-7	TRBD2	TGTGCCAGCAGTATCGGACTAGCACCCAACTACGAGCAGTACTTC	CASSIGLAPNYEQYF
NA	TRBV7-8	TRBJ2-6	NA	TGTGCCAGCAGCACCCACGGGAGGGGGCCGGGGGCCAACGTCCTGACTTTC	CASSTHGRGPGANVLTF
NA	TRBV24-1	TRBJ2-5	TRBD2	TGTGCCACCAGTGATTTGAACCAGGGAGGGCTGCAGACCCAGTACTTC	CATSDLNQGGLQTQYF
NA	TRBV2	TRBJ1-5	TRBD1	TGTGCCAGCAGCTATGGACAGGGAGGTCAGCCCCAGCATTTT	CASSYGQGGQPQHF
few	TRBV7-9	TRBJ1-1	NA	TGTGCCAGCAGCTCCGACAGGTTCTCCAGGAACACTGAAGCTTTCTTT	CASSSDRFSRNTEAFF
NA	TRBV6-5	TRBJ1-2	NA	TGTGCCAGCAGTTACTCGAGTCAGGGCGGAGGCTACACCTTC	CASSYSSQGGGYTF
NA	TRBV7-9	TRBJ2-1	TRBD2	TGTGCCAGCAGCTTAGCAGGAGCGGGAAAGGGAAGTGGGCAGTTCTTC	CASSLAGAGKGSGQFF
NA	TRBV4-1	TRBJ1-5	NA	TGCGCCAGCGCCCGACAGGACAATCAGCCCCAGCATTTT	CASARQDNQPQHF
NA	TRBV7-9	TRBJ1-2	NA	TGTGCCAGCAGCCAGTCCGCGGATGGCTACACCTTC	CASSQSADGYTF
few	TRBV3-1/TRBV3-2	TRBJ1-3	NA	TGTGCCAGCAGCCAATTCAGAGGGGGGGGCTCTGGAAACACCATATATTTT	CASSQFRGGGSGNTIYF
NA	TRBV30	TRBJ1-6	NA	TGTGCCTGGAGTGTACGCACAGCTAATAATTCACCCCTCCACTTT	CAWSVRTANNSPLHF